This TCR beta chain is drawn from a study of blood T cell repertoires in COVID-19. Study-wide background: Both acute and convalescent COVID-19 samples were obtained from the United States, Italy and Spain. Sources were T cells, B-cell-depleted T cells, or PBMCs; the material itself was cDNA or gDNA.

Germline lookup yields CDR1 SGHRS and CDR2 YFSETQ. V was shortened by 3 bases and J by 11 bases, with 15 bases between the two germline ends. The CDR3 is made up of 14 amino acids. The protocol was immunoSEQ multiplex PCR, while the TCRdb copy is restricted to in-frame clones and leaves out a portion. The sample holds 150,000 to 200,000 clones; about 86% are singletons and the top ten take less than 4%. Study members were between roughly 18 and 89 years old and lived in over 20 US regions. Participants were placed into cohorts based on the clinical history they reported. This clone was found once. J is TRBJ1-6 and V is TRBV5-1; no clear D. This TCR came from a woman aged 45-65 years in a cohort exposed to, infected with or recovered from COVID-19 (not recorded which). Material: PBMCs or T cells enriched from blood (not recorded which). CDR3 coding DNA: TGCGCCAGCAGCTCTGGACTCGCAATTACACCCCTCCACTTT. Protein sequence: CASSSGLAITPLHF.